This paragraph reports one T cell receptor beta chain. This sample was taken from a study of blood T cell repertoires in COVID-19. In the study overall: Acute and convalescent COVID-19 samples came from the United States, Italy and Spain. Nucleic acid was either cDNA or gDNA, and it came from T cells, B-cell-depleted T cells, or PBMCs.

Germline lookup yields CDR1 KGHSH and CDR2 LQKENI. Trimming cost V 0 bases and J 5 bases, with 4 bases left between them. The CDR3 has 12 amino acids. Methods used by the authors: Using reference gene primer amplification, nucleated cell counts were estimated. Method: immunoSEQ multiplex PCR; TCRdb's copy keeps in-frame clones and lacks some. That table supplies the V and J calls and clone size; D and trimming were determined from the DNA. The sample holds 110,000 or so clones, just under 90% seen once. This TCR derives from a woman between 45 and 60 years old with acute or convalescent COVID-19. Sequencing used peripheral blood. This chain connects TRBV18 to TRBJ1-1; D not resolved. CDR3 bases: TGTGCCAGCTCACCACCCCAAACTGAAGCTTTCTTT. This codes for CASSPPQTEAFF.